A single sample gave rise to the 28 T cell receptor beta chains below, sequenced in a study of beta chain features in type 1 diabetes (dated by TCRdb to about 2018). Library generation was performed with the immunoSEQ multiplex PCR assay. The entire isolated RNA was reverse transcribed using the High Capacity cDNA Reverse Transcription Kit, and thus expressed TCRB transcripts were sequenced. Here the immuneACCESS table is served through TCRdb, limited to in-frame sequences with V and J called. Missing clones are a known gap in these copies; in checked studies unresolved V genes cover under half, and the rest lacks a known reason. The sample includes about 240,000 clones, with 27% observed a single time. The top ten clones comprise approximately 4% of the sample. Sequenced material: central memory CD4+ T cells from blood. The origin of the receptors is a man aged 25 to 40 in good health.

This clone was detected a few times. Additional DNA sequences in this sample encode the identical CDR3. This chain links TRBV11-2 with TRBJ2-5; the D gene is possibly TRBD2 (5 bases). Germline V CDR1 and CDR2: SGHAT, FQNNGV. V lost 4 bases and J 2 bases, leaving 8 bases between the germline ends. This CDR3 has 13 amino acids. The CDR3 DNA follows: TGTGCCAGCAGCTCAGGACTTCAAGAGACCCAGTACTTC. It codes for CASSSGLQETQYF.

This clone was observed a few times. This chain joins TRBV18 and TRBJ2-4, with 8 nucleotides matching TRBD2. Germline V gives CDR1 KGHSH, CDR2 LQKENI. The CDR3 has 18 amino acids. Losses at the gene ends were 2 bases for V and 0 bases for J; bases not matched to a gene: 9. The CDR3 DNA sequence: TGTGCCAGCTCACCAAAGGGACTAGGAAGTATAGCCAAAAACATTCAGTACTTC. Translating gives CASSPKGLGSIAKNIQYF.

This clone appeared a few times. This sequence joins TRBV10-3 and TRBJ1-1, with 10 bases aligning to TRBD1. Trimming cost V 6 bases and J 5 bases; bases outside gene matches: 6. From germline, CDR1 is ENHRY and CDR2 SYGVKD. The CDR3 spans 14 residues. The CDR3, as DNA: TGTGCCATCAGATCCGACAGGGGGCAAACTGAAGCTTTCTTT. It specifies CAIRSDRGQTEAFF.

The V and J genes are TRBV15 and TRBJ2-3; TRBD2 matches at 9 bases. The germline CDR1 and CDR2 sequences are LNHNV and YYDKDF (reference sequence). Trimming took 6 bases from V and 3 from J; bases not matched to a gene: 4. This CDR3 contains 14 residues. The CDR3 DNA reads TGTGCCACCAGTCTAGCGGGAAGAACAGATACGCAGTATTTT. Translation: CATSLAGRTDTQYF.

This chain uses TRBV4-3 with TRBJ2-7; D remains unclear. V was clipped by 0 bases and J by 3 bases, with 6 bases between them. The CDR3 extends over 13 amino acids. Germline V gene sequence: CDR1 LGHNA, CDR2 YSLEER. CDR3 DNA: TGCGCCAGCAGCCAAGACCACAACTACGAGCAGTACTTC. This translates into CASSQDHNYEQYF.

CDR3 DNA: TGTGCCAGCAGCGTTATTTTGGTCAGACAAGAGACCCAGTACTTC. As protein: CASSVILVRQETQYF. This chain uses TRBV5-6 with TRBJ2-5, with D unresolved. CDR1 and CDR2 (germline): SGHDT, YYEEEE. V was cut by 4 bases and J by 2 bases, with 15 bases left in between. The CDR3 length is 15 residues.

This clone was observed a handful of times. V gene TRBV20-1 combines with J gene TRBJ2-7, with D possibly being TRBD2 (6 bases). There are 11 residues in the CDR3. V was clipped by 3 bases and J by 7 bases, with 10 bases between them. Germline values: CDR1 DFQATT, CDR2 SNEGSKA (reference sequence). The CDR3 bases are TGCAGTGCTAGTCGGGCGGGGGAGCAGTACTTC. This sequence encodes CSASRAGEQYF.

This clone showed up many times. This chain connects TRBV18 to TRBJ2-3; maybe TRBD1 (5 bases). V dropped 4 bases and J dropped 3 bases, with 14 bases sitting between them. The CDR3 length is 15 residues. Germline CDR1 KGHSH, CDR2 LQKENI. The CDR3 nucleotides are TGTGCCAGCTCACTTCGACAGCTAAATACAGATACGCAGTATTTT. Protein: CASSLRQLNTDTQYF.

The rearrangement joins TRBV7-2 to TRBJ2-5; D tentatively fits TRBD1 or TRBD2 (5 bases each). CDR3 length: 13 amino acids. Trimming pared 5 bases from V and 5 bases from J, leaving 12 bases between. Germline assignment: CDR1 SGHTA and CDR2 FQGNSA. The CDR3 loop reads CASSARDAETQYF. The CDR3 bases are TGTGCCAGCAGCGCGAGGGACGCGGAGACCCAGTACTTC.

This clone was seen ten or more times. The J gene is TRBJ2-5, the V gene TRBV25-1, with 7 bases aligning to TRBD2. The CDR3 contains 17 residues. The V gene's germline CDR1 is MGHDK and CDR2 SYGVNS. V lost 1 base to trimming and J lost 0 bases; unmatched junction nucleotides: 8. CDR3 bases: TGTGCCAGCAGTGAATCAAGGGAGGGCCCGTACCAAGAGACCCAGTACTTC. This encodes CASSESREGPYQETQYF.

The chain joins TRBV30 to TRBJ2-4; possibly TRBD1 for D (6 bases). V was trimmed by 5 bases and J by 1 base, leaving 9 bases between them. Per the germline V gene, CDR1 is GTSNPN and CDR2 is SVGIG (reference sequence). The CDR3 has 13 residues. The CDR3 DNA is TGTGCCTGGTCGACAGGTGCCAAAAACATTCAGTACTTC. Translation gives CAWSTGAKNIQYF.

The chain combines TRBV29-1 with TRBJ2-1; TRBD2 agrees at 10 bases. The CDR3 is made up of 14 amino acids. CDR1 SQVTM and CDR2 ANQGSEA come from the germline V gene. V gave up 5 bases and J gave up 3 bases; unmatched junction bases: 4. CDR3 DNA: TGCAGCGTTAGCGGGGGGGGTTACTACAATGAGCAGTTCTTC. Encoded protein: CSVSGGGYYNEQFF.

The chain couples TRBV5-1 to TRBJ2-7; 7 bases agree with TRBD1. After removal of 4 bases from V and 3 bases from J, the junction contained 10 bases not matched to a gene. The CDR3 spans 15 residues. Looked up from germline, CDR1 is SGHRS and CDR2 is YFSETQ. CDR3 DNA: TGCGCCAGCAGCCCGCCAGGGGGAACGGGCTACGAGCAGTACTTC. It translates to CASSPPGGTGYEQYF.

The table lists this clone with a few counts. The V call is TRBV6-5, the J call TRBJ2-7; D is ambiguous. The V gene's germline CDR1 is MNHEY and CDR2 SVGAGI. The CDR3 has 10 residues. The germline V and J ends were trimmed by 6 bases and 6 bases, with 6 bases remaining between them. CDR3 sequence (DNA): TGTGCCAGCAGCCCGGGCGAGCAGTACTTC. Translating gives CASSPGEQYF.

The chain joins TRBV7-2 to TRBJ2-3; 9 bases are shared with TRBD1. Germline-derived CDR1 and CDR2 are SGHTA and FQGNSA. Trimming removed 4 bases from V and 6 bases from J; junction bases left unmatched: 11. The CDR3 spans 16 residues. The CDR3, as DNA: TGTGCCAGCAGCTCCACAGGGGGCGGGATCCCGGATACGCAGTATTTT. Residues: CASSSTGGGIPDTQYF.

J is TRBJ2-5 and V is TRBV19; 8 bases align to TRBD1. The germline V gene has CDR1 LNHDA and CDR2 SQIVND (reference sequence). The V gene end was trimmed by 6 bases and the J gene end by 5 bases; junction bases not matched to a gene: 14. This CDR3 has 16 amino acids. Here the CDR3 reads CASRPASAGGRETQYF. CDR3 nucleotide sequence: TGTGCCAGTAGACCAGCGTCCGCAGGGGGCAGGGAGACCCAGTACTTC.

In this sample, this clone turned up a few times. Here the CDR3 reads CASSVDRDTYNEQFF. The CDR3 region has the DNA TGTGCCAGCAGCGTCGACCGGGACACCTACAATGAGCAGTTCTTC. The V call is TRBV7-2, the J call TRBJ2-1; D perhaps matches TRBD1 (6 bases). The CDR3 runs to 15 residues. Between the trimmed V and J ends, which lost 5 bases and 2 bases, there was a span of 13 bases. Germline V CDR1 and CDR2: SGHTA, FQGNSA.

The gene calls are TRBV19 and TRBJ2-5; the D call may be TRBD1 or TRBD2 (7 bases each). The V gene's germline CDR1 is LNHDA and CDR2 SQIVND (reference sequence). V shed 3 bases and J shed 0 bases, with 11 bases lying between them. This CDR3 is 15 amino acids long. The CDR3 protein is CASSIQGGYQETQYF. The CDR3 DNA reads as TGTGCCAGTAGTATTCAGGGGGGGTACCAAGAGACCCAGTACTTC.

V and J are TRBV29-1 and TRBJ2-3; D may be TRBD1 or TRBD2 (6 bases each). CDR1 SQVTM and CDR2 ANQGSEA come from the germline V gene. Trimming removed 0 bases from V and 7 bases from J, with 14 bases in between. The CDR3 spans 14 residues. The DNA for the CDR3 is TGCAGCGTTGAAGAGGCGTCGGGGGCGCATACGCAGTATTTT. Translating it yields CSVEEASGAHTQYF.

The CDR3 nucleotides are TGCAGTGCTGGGGGGACCTACGAGCAGTACTTC. The encoded protein is CSAGGTYEQYF. V and J are TRBV20-1 and TRBJ2-7; D may be TRBD2 (6 bases). The CDR3 consists of 11 residues. V lost 5 bases to trimming and J lost 2 bases, with 7 bases between them. CDR1 and CDR2 (germline): DFQATT, SNEGSKA (reference sequence).

This clone was recorded a few times. The rearrangement links TRBV7-9 to TRBJ2-7; 7 bases map to TRBD2. Germline V CDR1 and CDR2: SEHNR, FQNEAQ (reference sequence). The V and J ends lost 5 bases and 1 base, in that order; junction bases with no gene match: 17. The CDR3 runs to 18 residues. The CDR3 nucleotides read TGTGCCAGCAGCCTCTCCAACAAGGCTAGCGGAATTTCCTACGAGCAGTACTTC. Its protein product is CASSLSNKASGISYEQYF.

The genes are TRBV5-1 and TRBJ2-5; the D gene is possibly TRBD2 (5 bases). The CDR3 loop spans 13 amino acids. Trimming took 2 bases from V and 2 from J, leaving 7 bases between them. Per the germline V gene, CDR1 is SGHRS and CDR2 is YFSETQ. The CDR3 coding sequence is TGCGCCAGCAGCTTTACGGGACAAGAGACCCAGTACTTC. Its translation: CASSFTGQETQYF.

This chain links TRBV7-2 with TRBJ1-1; D gene ambiguous. Trimming took off 1 base at V and 4 bases at J, with 16 bases between the two ends. Looked up from germline, CDR1 is SGHTA and CDR2 is FQGNSA. The CDR3 consists of 16 residues. In nucleotides, the CDR3 is TGTGCCAGCAGCTTAGGTCGGCTGAGTCTGGGCACTGAAGCTTTCTTT. Residues: CASSLGRLSLGTEAFF.

This chain uses TRBV7-9 with TRBJ2-2; 9 nucleotides agree with TRBD1. V lost 6 bases, J lost 3 bases, and 8 bases stayed unmatched. CDR1 is SEHNR, CDR2 FQNEAQ, per germline (reference sequence). The CDR3 is 16 amino acids. CDR3 DNA sequence: TGTGCCAGCAGGCCCCGACAGGGGGAAGACACCGGGGAGCTGTTTTTT. Protein sequence: CASRPRQGEDTGELFF.

This clone has just a few counts. The chain links TRBV10-3 to TRBJ1-5; D gene uncertain. The CDR3 spans 14 residues. V was pared by 3 bases and J by 2 bases, with 8 bases between. The germline CDR1 and CDR2 sequences are ENHRY and SYGVKD. CDR3 region: CAISEKVGNQPQHF. In DNA, the CDR3 is TGTGCCATCAGTGAAAAAGTGGGCAATCAGCCCCAGCATTTT.

On this clone itself: Other DNA sequences in the sample encode the same CDR3. The rearrangement links TRBV19 to TRBJ1-1; possible D gene TRBD1, 6 bases. Germline CDR1 reads LNHDA; CDR2 reads SQIVND (reference sequence). The CDR3 loop spans 13 amino acids. V was trimmed by 1 base and J by 5 bases, leaving 8 bases between them. CDR3 loop: CASSIVRGTEAFF. The CDR3 bases are TGTGCCAGTAGTATAGTTAGGGGGACTGAAGCTTTCTTT.

This clone was recorded at least ten times. The gene calls are TRBV27 and TRBJ1-1, with 7 bases that match TRBD1. This CDR3 has 17 residues. Unmatched junction bases numbered 13, after V lost 5 bases and J lost 1 base. The germline V gene has CDR1 MNHEY and CDR2 SMNVEV (reference sequence). The CDR3 sequence is CASSLRTGLGGNTEAFF. The DNA of the CDR3 is TGTGCCAGCAGTCTAAGGACAGGCCTTGGGGGGAACACTGAAGCTTTCTTT.

The chain links TRBV30 to TRBJ1-2, with D perhaps matching TRBD1 (6 bases). The CDR3 runs to 12 residues. CDR1 and CDR2 from the germline V gene are GTSNPN and SVGIG (reference sequence). Trimming took 4 bases from V and 6 from J, leaving 12 bases between them. CDR3: CAWNGGANGYTF. The CDR3, as DNA: TGTGCCTGGAACGGGGGGGCTAATGGCTACACCTTC. The full variable domain, with the rest looked up from reference TRBV30 and TRBJ1-2, is SQTIHQWPATLVQPVGSPLSLECTVEGTSNPNLYWYRQAAGRGLQLLFYSVGIGQISSEVPQNLSASRPQDRQFILSSKKLLLSDSGFYLCAWNGGANGYTFGSGTRLTVV.